These 3 T cell receptor beta chains share one sample of origin, sequenced in a study of human T cells and chemical hapten exposure. Via MiXCR, TCRdb re-called the RACE reads, giving one row per CDR3 protein. The data contain fewer than 100,000 distinct CDR3 sequences, 11% of them singletons. Time point: patch test 3, about 24 weeks after DPC sensitization. Indicated treatment: therapeutic diphenylcyclopropenone sensitization with weekly scalp DPC. The material was whole blood, obtained in connection with sensitization to the hapten diphenylcyclopropenone (DPC). These TCRs come from a woman between 25 and 40 years old with alopecia areata. Some clones in this sample may be carry-over from other donors' samples.

This clonotype appeared many times. This sequence joins TRBV5-1 and TRBJ1-3; 7 positions match TRBD1. Unmatched junction bases numbered 1, after V lost 3 bases and J lost 4 bases. The CDR3 has 13 amino acids. Germline V gives CDR1 SGHRS, CDR2 YFSETQ. The CDR3 spells CASSWGQGNTIYF. CDR3 bases: TGCGCCAGCAGCTGGGGACAGGGAAACACCATATATTTT.

The rearrangement uses TRBV7-9 and TRBJ1-6, with D perhaps matching TRBD1 (6 bases). The V and J ends lost 10 bases and 6 bases respectively, with 19 bases between them. This CDR3 region has 15 residues. Germline CDR1 is SEHNR and CDR2 is FQNEAQ (reference sequence). CDR3 loop: CANRDQTGLNSPLHF. In nucleotides, the CDR3 is TGTGCCAACAGGGACCAGACAGGTCTTAATTCACCCCTCCACTTT. The full variable domain, completed using reference TRBV7-9 and TRBJ1-6, is DTGVSQNPRHKITKRGQNVTFRCDPISEHNRLYWYRQTLGQGPEFLTYFQNEAQLEKSRLLSDRFSAERPKGSFSTLEIQRTEQGDSAMYLCANRDQTGLNSPLHFGNGTRLTVT.

Concerning this clonotype itself: The junction shows a germline mismatch at one end, possibly a read error. This rearrangement joins TRBV7-7 to TRBJ2-5, with D tentatively TRBD1 (6 bases). Germline lookup yields CDR1 SSHAT and CDR2 FNYEAQ (reference sequence). This CDR3 has 13 residues. The DNA of the CDR3 is TGTGCTAGCAGCCCCTCTAGGGGGGAGACCCAGTACTTC. Its translation: CASSPSRGETQYF.